This passage covers 22 T cell receptor beta chains from one sample sequenced in a study of cytomegalovirus exposure and HLA in healthy donors. PCR amplification relied on 60 Vbeta primers (plus 13 Jbeta primers). TCRdb keeps only in-frame clones here, not all; method: immunoSEQ multiplex PCR. The table has more than 95,000 clones, approximately 64% seen once. Sequencing was performed on PBMCs. The receptor source for this set is a man in his 60s in good health and CMV-seronegative.

The rearrangement joins TRBV5-1 to TRBJ1-1; a possible D gene is TRBD1 (5 bases). The CDR3 is 15 amino acids. Germline CDR1 and CDR2: SGHRS and YFSETQ. V was trimmed by 0 bases and J by 5 bases, leaving 14 bases between them. CDR3 region: CASSLGPTGGTEAFF. The CDR3 nucleotides read TGCGCCAGCAGCTTGGGGCCCACCGGGGGAACTGAAGCTTTCTTT.

The table lists this clone with many counts. The chain joins TRBV6-1 to TRBJ1-1; no definite D call. The CDR3 is 13 residues long. The germline CDR1 and CDR2 sequences are MNHNS and SASEGT. Trimming removed 2 bases from V and 1 base from J, with 5 bases in between. The CDR3 DNA follows: TGTGCCAGCAGTGAATTAGAGAACACTGAAGCTTTCTTT. Protein product: CASSELENTEAFF.

The chain has TRBV6-1 and TRBJ2-5; TRBD2 matches at 10 bases. Germline V lookup: CDR1 MNHNS, CDR2 SASEGT. After removal of 0 bases from V and 1 base from J, the junction contained 5 bases not matched to a gene. The length of the CDR3 is 17 residues. The DNA of the CDR3 is TGTGCCAGCAGTGAAGCGACCCTAGCGGGGGCCCAAGAGACCCAGTACTTC. This translates into CASSEATLAGAQETQYF.

This chain joins TRBV20-1 and TRBJ2-1, with D unclear. The CDR3 extends over 10 amino acids. Germline V CDR1 and CDR2: DFQATT, SNEGSKA (reference sequence). V lost 3 bases to trimming and J lost 9 bases, with 6 bases between them. The CDR3 loop reads CSASFPEQFF. The CDR3 nucleotides are TGCAGTGCTAGCTTTCCTGAGCAGTTCTTC.

The rearrangement links TRBV14 to TRBJ1-1, with D possibly TRBD1 on 6 matching bases. The ends were cut back, 1 base at V and 0 bases at J, with 12 bases in the middle. This CDR3 spans 16 amino acids. Germline V gene sequence: CDR1 SGHDN, CDR2 FVKESK. Here the CDR3 DNA reads TGTGCCAGCAGCCAAGGCACAGGGAGTATGAACACTGAAGCTTTCTTT. It codes for CASSQGTGSMNTEAFF. Full variable domain (rest looked up from reference TRBV14 and TRBJ1-1): EAGVTQFPSHSVIEKGQTVTLRCDPISGHDNLYWYRRVMGKEIKFLLHFVKESKQDESGMPNNRFLAERTGGTYSTLKVQPAELEDSGVYFCASSQGTGSMNTEAFFGQGTRLTVV.

V is TRBV18 and J is TRBJ2-3; 10 bases are shared with TRBD2. CDR3 length equals 19 residues. Germline V gene sequence: CDR1 KGHSH, CDR2 LQKENI. V trimming: 2 bases; J trimming: 3 bases; junction bases outside the gene matches: 14. The CDR3 nucleotides read TGTGCCAGCTCACCAGAACTAGCGGGGATACGGACTGGGACAGATACGCAGTATTTT. Translating gives CASSPELAGIRTGTDTQYF.

The chain is built from TRBV28 and TRBJ1-1; TRBD1 matches 9 bases. J gave up 5 bases and V 4 bases, and 8 bases lay outside the gene matches. The CDR3 runs to 15 residues. The germline V gene has CDR1 MDHEN and CDR2 SYDVKM. CDR3 sequence: CASSSVRTGVTEAFF. The CDR3 DNA sequence: TGTGCCAGCAGTTCCGTTCGGACAGGGGTTACTGAAGCTTTCTTT.

This clone has only a few counts. The V and J genes are TRBV7-3 and TRBJ2-3; 8 bases map to TRBD1. Germline values: CDR1 SGHTA, CDR2 FQGTGA. V dropped 2 bases and J dropped 2; count of bases not matched to a gene: 3. The CDR3 totals 15 residues. The CDR3 region is CASSLDRGYTDTQYF. CDR3 bases: TGTGCCAGCAGCTTAGACAGGGGATACACAGATACGCAGTATTTT.

The CDR3 DNA reads as TGTGCCAGCAGCCCTCCGGGACTAGCGGGAGGGCCATACGAGCAGTACTTC. Its translation is CASSPPGLAGGPYEQYF. V usage is TRBV4-2 and J usage is TRBJ2-7, with 16 bases matching TRBD2. Losses at the gene ends were 4 bases for V and 4 bases for J; bases not matched to a gene: 7. Germline CDR1 LGHNA, CDR2 YNFKEQ. The CDR3 is made up of 17 amino acids.

The CDR3 protein is CASSLGVSNEQFF. CDR3 nucleotide sequence: TGCGCCAGCAGCTTGGGAGTTAGCAATGAGCAGTTCTTC. V is TRBV5-1 and J is TRBJ2-1; D gene ambiguous. CDR1 is SGHRS, CDR2 YFSETQ, per germline. The CDR3 loop spans 13 amino acids. The V gene lost 0 bases and the J gene lost 6 bases, with 7 bases spanning the gap.

The chain joins TRBV7-2 to TRBJ1-1, with 10 nucleotides matching TRBD1. The V gene end was trimmed by 1 base and the J gene end by 1 base; junction bases not matched to a gene: 0. There are 15 residues in the CDR3. Germline CDR1 reads SGHTA; CDR2 reads FQGNSA. CDR3: CASSLGTGGNTEAFF. CDR3 coding DNA: TGTGCCAGCAGCTTAGGGACAGGGGGGAACACTGAAGCTTTCTTT.

A few counts support this clone. This chain uses TRBV6-4 with TRBJ2-3; perhaps TRBD1 as D (6 bases). From germline, CDR1 is MRHNA and CDR2 SNTAGT. Trimming removed 3 bases from V and 4 bases from J, with 23 bases in between. The CDR3 spans 18 residues. CDR3 in DNA: TGTGCCAGCAGTGATTTGGCGGCAGGGGTCGTGGTTGCAGATACGCAGTATTTT. Its protein is CASSDLAAGVVVADTQYF.

The chain uses TRBV5-1 and TRBJ2-5, with D maybe TRBD1 (6 bases). The CDR3 runs to 15 residues. Between the trimmed V and J ends, which lost 1 base and 0 bases, there was a span of 10 bases. CDR1 SGHRS and CDR2 YFSETQ come from the germline V gene. The CDR3 sequence: CASSLQGLYQETQYF. Written as DNA, the CDR3 is TGCGCCAGCAGCTTGCAGGGGCTGTACCAAGAGACCCAGTACTTC.

The genes are TRBV11-3 and TRBJ1-2; no clear D gene. The CDR3 consists of 13 residues. V was clipped by 3 bases and J by 8 bases, with 13 bases between them. In germline, CDR1 is SGHNT, CDR2 YENEEA. The chain's CDR3 is CASSFFNGIGYTF. Here the CDR3 DNA reads TGTGCCAGCAGCTTTTTCAACGGGATCGGCTACACCTTC.

The chain has TRBV2 and TRBJ2-1, with D possibly matching TRBD2 (5 bases). The CDR3 loop spans 13 amino acids. V was pared by 4 bases and J by 4 bases, with 8 bases between. Germline values: CDR1 SNHLY, CDR2 FYNNEI. In nucleotides, the CDR3 is TGTGCCAGCAGTGTGACTATGTACAATGAGCAGTTCTTC. Its protein is CASSVTMYNEQFF.

This sequence joins TRBV4-2 and TRBJ2-4, with 7 bases aligning to TRBD1. Germline assignment: CDR1 LGHNA and CDR2 YNFKEQ. V gave up 0 bases and J gave up 6 bases; unmatched junction bases: 5. The CDR3 covers 15 residues. CDR3 DNA sequence: TGTGCCAGCAGCCAAGATGGTGGGGACAGAAACATTCAGTACTTC. Its translation: CASSQDGGDRNIQYF.

The chain employs TRBV5-8 and TRBJ2-5, with 8 bases lining up with TRBD1. The V gene's germline CDR1 is SGHTS and CDR2 YDEGEE. The CDR3 contains 15 residues. With V trimmed by 3 bases and J by 3 bases, 7 bases remained unmatched. The CDR3: CASSSWDRRKETQYF. DNA of the CDR3: TGTGCCAGCAGCTCCTGGGACAGGAGAAAAGAGACCCAGTACTTC.

The sample holds a few counts of this clone. V usage is TRBV15 and J usage is TRBJ1-2; D is undetermined. Germline values: CDR1 LNHNV, CDR2 YYDKDF (reference sequence). The CDR3 has 14 residues. Trimming removed 0 bases at V and 2 bases at J, with 7 bases between. CDR3: CATSRENSNYGYTF. CDR3 nucleotide sequence: TGTGCCACCAGCAGAGAGAACAGCAACTATGGCTACACCTTC. Based on the CDR3 plus reference TRBV15 and TRBJ1-2, the full variable domain is DAMVIQNPRYQVTQFGKPVTLSCSQTLNHNVMYWYQQKSSQAPKLLFHYYDKDFNNEADTPDNFQSRRPNTSFCFLDIRSPGLGDTAMYLCATSRENSNYGYTFGSGTRLTVV.

J is TRBJ2-5 and V is TRBV5-4; maybe TRBD1 (6 bases). Trimming removed 4 bases from V and 5 bases from J, with 15 bases in between. This CDR3 is 14 amino acids long. Germline V CDR1 and CDR2: SGHNT, YYREEE (reference sequence). The CDR3 DNA reads as TGTGCCAGCAGCCAGGACAGCTGGGCGGAGACCCAGTACTTC. This codes for CASSQDSWAETQYF.

The chain couples TRBV18 to TRBJ2-3, with D possibly matching TRBD2 (5 bases). Trimming cost V 3 bases and J 0 bases, with 10 bases left between them. The germline V gene has CDR1 KGHSH and CDR2 LQKENI. The CDR3 totals 15 residues. CDR3 bases: TGTGCCAGCTCACCCCCCGCGGGCAGCACAGATACGCAGTATTTT. This sequence encodes CASSPPAGSTDTQYF.

The rearrangement links TRBV5-4 to TRBJ1-2; 9 positions match TRBD1. The CDR3 is 15 residues long. Germline V gives CDR1 SGHNT, CDR2 YYREEE (reference sequence). V lost 2 bases and J lost 6; bases outside the gene matches: 8. DNA for the CDR3: TGTGCCAGCAGCTTAGGCGCGGGACAGGGCAATGGCTACACCTTC. It yields the protein CASSLGAGQGNGYTF.

This clone was seen a handful of times. The chain is built from TRBV28 and TRBJ1-2, with TRBD1 matching 8 bases. The CDR3 has 15 residues. CDR1 is MDHEN and CDR2 is SYDVKM in the germline V gene. The V and J ends lost 5 bases and 4 bases, in that order; junction bases with no gene match: 9. CDR3 DNA sequence: TGTGCCAGCAGTCCAATCGGGACAGGTTCCTATGGCTACACCTTC. It yields the protein CASSPIGTGSYGYTF.